This T cell receptor beta chain was observed in a study of T cell clonality in common variable immunodeficiency. General observations from the study: CVID subjects had higher TCRbeta clonality than healthy controls, most marked in about a third.

This clone was counted ten times or more. Its specificity is unknown. The read comes to an end 3 residues before the CDR3 does, leaving the germline J gene to fill in the end. TCRdb keeps only in-frame clones here, not all; method: immunoSEQ multiplex PCR. The specimen has tens of thousands of clones, none found just once. CDR1 is SGHRS and CDR2 is YFSETQ in the germline V gene. The CDR3 covers 14 residues. Trimming took off 4 bases at V and 4 bases at J, with 14 bases between the two ends. Sequenced material: peripheral blood mononuclear cells. The chain employs TRBV5-1 and TRBJ1-2; a weak D match, TRBD1 (6 bases). This sequence originates from a person aged 18 to 75 in good health. This CDR3 is CASSLLDSAYGYTF. The sequenced CDR3 bases are TGCGCCAGCAGCCTGCTGGACAGTGCCTATGGC.